Each of the 4 T cell receptor beta chains below was sequenced from the same sample in a study of blood T cell repertoires in COVID-19. Profiled with immunoSEQ multiplex PCR; TCRdb holds only in-frame clones, not every one. This table holds fewer than 350,000 clones, roughly 88% found once. Sequenced input: peripheral blood. The receptor set was obtained from a woman in her 30s with COVID-19, enrolled during active disease.

V and J are TRBV3-1 (or the pseudogene TRBV3-2) and TRBJ1-4; D is perhaps TRBD1 (6 bases). Germline-derived CDR1 and CDR2 are LGHDT and YNNKEL (reference sequence). The CDR3 has 16 amino acids. Deletions cut 8 bases from V and 6 bases from J, with 22 bases between. The CDR3 is CASATPLGGSDEKLFF. The CDR3 DNA reads TGTGCCAGCGCCACACCGTTAGGGGGATCTGATGAAAAACTGTTTTTT.

The CDR3 nucleotides are TGTGCCAGCAGTACTTACAATGAGCAGTTCTTC. Translated, it gives CASSTYNEQFF. The chain is built from TRBV6-6 and TRBJ2-1; no clear D gene. CDR1 and CDR2 (germline): MNHNY, SVGAGI (reference sequence). Trimming took off 5 bases at V and 4 bases at J, with 3 bases between the two ends. This CDR3 has 11 residues.

The sample holds one count of this clone. V usage is TRBV25-1 and J usage is TRBJ2-2; tentative D call: TRBD1 (5 bases). Germline V gives CDR1 MGHDK, CDR2 SYGVNS. This CDR3 is built from 15 residues. Trimming stripped 7 bases from V and 0 bases from J, with 12 bases between. DNA of the CDR3: TGTGCCAGCACAGACAGTACCACGAACACCGGGGAGCTGTTTTTT. Translation gives CASTDSTTNTGELFF. The full variable domain, with the rest looked up from reference TRBV25-1 and TRBJ2-2, is EADIYQTPRYLVIGTGKKITLECSQTMGHDKMYWYQQDPGMELHLIHYSYGVNSTEKGDLSSESTVSRIRTEHFPLTLESARPSHTSQYLCASTDSTTNTGELFFGEGSRLTVL.

The count of this clone is one. The rearrangement joins TRBV19 to TRBJ2-3, with 9 bases fitting TRBD2. The germline gives CDR1 LNHDA, CDR2 SQIVND (reference sequence). The CDR3 consists of 12 residues. V shed 7 bases, J shed 9 bases, and the junction held 5 bases outside the gene matches. For the CDR3, the DNA is TGTGCCAGTAAGGCGGGGGGGAGCACGCAGTATTTT. Translation gives CASKAGGSTQYF.